The clone carrying this T cell receptor beta chain has a handful of counts. CDR1 is SGHTA and CDR2 is FQGNSA in the germline V gene. The CDR3 has 12 amino acids. V dropped 1 base and J dropped 10 bases, with 10 bases sitting between them. The source of the sample is a study of regulatory T cells in long-lasting Graves disease. The authors built TCR beta libraries using iRepertoire HTBI primers and Arm-PCR of CDR3 regions. TCRdb ran MiXCR on the multiplex PCR reads and lists one entry per CDR3 protein. The sample has 400,000 to 500,000 distinct CDR3 sequences, 20% to 25% seen once. Regarding time point: persistent/refractory GD, antithyroid drugs over 5 years with positive TRAb. RNA from PBMCs was the source of the TCR library. By American Thyroid Association guidelines, Graves' disease was diagnosed in the cohort. In Xi'an, China, an endocrinology department was the source of patients.

Sequences were derived from peripheral blood mononuclear cells (PBMCs), sampled when the disease was refractory, from a patient treated with antithyroid drugs. The sequence derives from a female donor with Graves disease. The chain uses TRBV7-2 and TRBJ2-5; a possible D gene is TRBD2 (5 bases). CDR3: CASSLVSRGQYF. For the CDR3, the DNA is TGTGCCAGCAGCTTAGTGTCCCGGGGCCAGTACTTC. Combining the CDR3 with reference TRBV7-2 and TRBJ2-5 gives the whole variable domain GAGVSQSPSNKVTEKGKDVELRCDPISGHTALYWYRQSLGQGLEFLIYFQGNSAPDKSGLPSDRFSAERTGGSVSTLTIQRTQQEDSAVYLCASSLVSRGQYFGPGTRLLVL.